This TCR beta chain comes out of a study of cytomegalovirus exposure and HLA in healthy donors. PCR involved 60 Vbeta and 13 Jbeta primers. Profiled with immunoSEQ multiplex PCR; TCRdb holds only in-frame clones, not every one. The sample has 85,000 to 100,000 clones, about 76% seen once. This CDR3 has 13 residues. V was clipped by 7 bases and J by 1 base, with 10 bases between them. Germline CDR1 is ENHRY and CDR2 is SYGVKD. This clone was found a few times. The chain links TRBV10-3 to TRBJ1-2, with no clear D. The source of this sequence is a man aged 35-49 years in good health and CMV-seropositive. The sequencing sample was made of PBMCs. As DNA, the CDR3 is TGTGCCATCAACGGGGAAAATAACTATGGCTACACCTTC. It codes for CAINGENNYGYTF.